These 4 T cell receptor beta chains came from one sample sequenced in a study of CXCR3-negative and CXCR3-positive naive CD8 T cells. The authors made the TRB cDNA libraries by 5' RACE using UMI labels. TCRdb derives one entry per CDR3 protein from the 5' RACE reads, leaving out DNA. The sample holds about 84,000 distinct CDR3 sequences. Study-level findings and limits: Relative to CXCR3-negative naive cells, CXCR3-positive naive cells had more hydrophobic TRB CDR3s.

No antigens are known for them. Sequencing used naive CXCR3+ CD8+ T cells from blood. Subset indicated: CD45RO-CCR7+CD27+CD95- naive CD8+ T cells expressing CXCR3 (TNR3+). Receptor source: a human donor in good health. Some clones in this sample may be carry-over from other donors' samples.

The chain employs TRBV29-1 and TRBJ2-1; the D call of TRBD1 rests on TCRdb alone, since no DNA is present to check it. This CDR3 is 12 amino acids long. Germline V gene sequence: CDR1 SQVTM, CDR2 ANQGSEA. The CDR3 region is CSVGTGVNEQFF.

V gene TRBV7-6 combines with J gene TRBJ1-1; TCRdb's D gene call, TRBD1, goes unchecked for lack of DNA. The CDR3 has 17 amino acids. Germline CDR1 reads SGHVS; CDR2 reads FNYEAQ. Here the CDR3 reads CASSLAGGGAENTEAFF.

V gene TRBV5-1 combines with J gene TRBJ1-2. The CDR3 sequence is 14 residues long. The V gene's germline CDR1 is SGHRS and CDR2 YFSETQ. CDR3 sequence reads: CASSLGENYHGYTF.

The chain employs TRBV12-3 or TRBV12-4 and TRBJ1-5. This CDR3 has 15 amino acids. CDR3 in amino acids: CASSSGLESNQPQHF.